One sample yielded the 28 T cell receptor beta chains listed below, sequenced in a study of blood T cell repertoires in COVID-19. Method: immunoSEQ multiplex PCR; TCRdb's copy keeps in-frame clones and lacks some. This sample has around 70,000 clones, with around 78% found just once. The sample consisted of peripheral blood. The source is a human donor in a cohort sampled during active COVID-19.

The chain employs TRBV7-6 and TRBJ1-4; 10 nucleotides align to TRBD1. V dropped 5 bases and J dropped 8; count of bases not matched to a gene: 11. The germline V gene encodes CDR1 SGHVS and CDR2 FNYEAQ. The CDR3 contains 16 residues. CDR3 in amino acids: CASSLSTGTGVEKLFF. The CDR3, as DNA: TGTGCCAGCAGCCTTTCTACCGGGACAGGGGTCGAAAAACTGTTTTTT.

The chain employs TRBV24-1 and TRBJ1-2; no reliable D call. V was pared by 5 bases and J by 6 bases, with 12 bases between. The CDR3 spans 13 residues. CDR1 is KGHDR, CDR2 SFDVKD, per germline. CDR3 region: CATSGSPVNGYTF. The CDR3 nucleotides are TGTGCCACCAGTGGCTCCCCGGTCAATGGCTACACCTTC.

The J gene is TRBJ2-3, the V gene TRBV5-8; TRBD2 matches at 16 bases. This CDR3 has 18 amino acids. Germline V lookup: CDR1 SGHTS, CDR2 YDEGEE. J was trimmed by 1 base and V by 0 bases; bases with no gene match: 2. The CDR3 sequence is CASSLAGTSGRGTDTQYF. The CDR3 DNA is TGTGCCAGCAGCTTGGCCGGGACTAGCGGGAGGGGCACAGATACGCAGTATTTT.

The chain carries TRBV4-1 and TRBJ1-5, with unresolved D. This CDR3 spans 18 amino acids. The V and J ends lost 2 bases and 0 bases respectively, with 17 bases between them. Germline-derived CDR1 and CDR2 are MGHRA and YSYEKL. For the CDR3, the DNA is TGCGCCAGCAGCCAAAGGAGGGTAGGTCGGGATAGCAATCAGCCCCAGCATTTT. Residues: CASSQRRVGRDSNQPQHF.

This chain links TRBV4-1 with TRBJ1-4; TRBD1 matches at 7 bases. This CDR3 has 18 residues. Germline trimming cut 0 bases from V and 6 bases from J; bases unmatched to any gene: 13. In germline, CDR1 is MGHRA, CDR2 YSYEKL. CDR3 amino acids: CASSQDEGASPRDEKLFF. Written as DNA, the CDR3 is TGCGCCAGCAGCCAAGATGAGGGGGCGAGCCCTCGAGATGAAAAACTGTTTTTT.

This chain uses TRBV30 with TRBJ2-3; 10 bases match TRBD1. Germline V gene lookup returns CDR1 GTSNPN and CDR2 SVGIG (reference sequence). The CDR3 is 16 amino acids. The ends lost 5 bases at V and 5 bases at J; junction bases unmatched: 13. CDR3 protein: CAWERWDRGLGDTQYF. CDR3 sequence (DNA): TGTGCCTGGGAGAGGTGGGACAGGGGTTTGGGAGATACGCAGTATTTT.

In its sample, this clone was seen once. The chain uses TRBV29-1 and TRBJ2-7; possible D gene TRBD2, 6 bases. Germline values: CDR1 SQVTM, CDR2 ANQGSEA. The V gene lost 7 bases and the J gene lost 0 bases, with 13 bases spanning the gap. The CDR3 extends over 13 amino acids. The CDR3 DNA is TGCAGCGCCAGGCGGGACTCCTCCTACGAGCAGTACTTC. Translated: CSARRDSSYEQYF.

The rearrangement uses TRBV28 and TRBJ2-7, with 7 bases fitting TRBD1. CDR1 is MDHEN and CDR2 is SYDVKM in the germline V gene. The CDR3 contains 13 residues. The V and J ends lost 10 bases and 3 bases, in that order; junction bases with no gene match: 9. CDR3 sequence reads: CATLGQTNYEQYF. CDR3 nucleotide sequence: TGTGCCACTTTGGGACAGACAAACTACGAGCAGTACTTC.

The chain employs TRBV21-1 and TRBJ1-1. TRBV21-1 is labeled a pseudogene. This CDR3 comprises 14 residues. This CDR3 is CASSSHVGGTEAFF. CDR3 nucleotides: TGTGCCAGCAGCTCCCACGTGGGGGGCACTGAAGCTTTCTTT.

The rearrangement links TRBV5-4 to TRBJ2-7; 10 bases align to TRBD2. From germline, CDR1 is SGHNT and CDR2 YYREEE (reference sequence). The CDR3 length is 16 residues. Trimming removed 0 bases from V and 0 bases from J; junction bases left unmatched: 3. In DNA, the CDR3 is TGTGCCAGCAGCTTGGGGGCTAGCGGGAGCTCCTACGAGCAGTACTTC. Translating gives CASSLGASGSSYEQYF.

J is TRBJ2-3 and V is TRBV6-2 or TRBV6-3; the match to TRBD2 covers 12 bases. V shed 4 bases and J 3 bases; nucleotides not matched to a gene: 5. There are 16 residues in the CDR3. The germline CDR1 and CDR2 sequences are MNHEY and SVGEGT. The CDR3 nucleotides read TGTGCCAGCAGTTGGACTAGCGGGATGGGGACAGATACGCAGTATTTT. The encoded protein is CASSWTSGMGTDTQYF.

This chain links TRBV6-6 with TRBJ2-7, with D possibly TRBD2 on 6 matching bases. Deletions cut 6 bases from V and 5 bases from J, with 23 bases between. Germline CDR1 is MNHNY and CDR2 is SVGAGI (reference sequence). This CDR3 has 16 amino acids. The CDR3 region is CASRGVQTGDLHEQYF. Here the CDR3 DNA reads TGTGCCAGCAGGGGGGTTCAGACGGGAGACCTCCACGAGCAGTACTTC.

The V call is TRBV7-2, the J call TRBJ2-2; 8 bases align to TRBD1. Trimming took 5 bases from V and 5 from J; bases not matched to a gene: 7. This CDR3 is built from 15 residues. Germline CDR1 and CDR2: SGHTA and FQGNSA. The CDR3 reads CASSTGQGWTGELFF. DNA of the CDR3: TGTGCCAGCAGCACAGGACAGGGTTGGACCGGGGAGCTGTTTTTT.

V and J are TRBV30 and TRBJ2-7, with TRBD1 matching over 9 bases. The CDR3 has 13 residues. Germline V lookup: CDR1 GTSNPN, CDR2 SVGIG (reference sequence). CDR3 nucleotides: TGTGTAGGGACAGGGCTAAACTCCTACGAGCAGTACTTC. This codes for CVGTGLNSYEQYF.

The chain is built from TRBV24-1 and TRBJ2-5; possible D gene TRBD1, 5 bases. The CDR3 length is 15 residues. Germline V lookup: CDR1 KGHDR, CDR2 SFDVKD. The ends were cut back, 3 bases at V and 5 bases at J, with 15 bases in the middle. Here the CDR3 DNA reads TGTGCCACCAGTGATCCCCGAGGAGCAGGGGAGACCCAGTACTTC. It yields the protein CATSDPRGAGETQYF.

This clone is a singleton in its sample. The same CDR3 can be traced to other DNA sequences in this sample. The chain combines TRBV27 with TRBJ1-5; D ambiguous. The CDR3 sequence is 15 residues long. Germline V gene lookup returns CDR1 MNHEY and CDR2 SMNVEV (reference sequence). Trimming left V 6 bases short and J 0 bases short, with 12 bases between. CDR3 sequence reads: CASRPGLISNQPQHF. The DNA for the CDR3 is TGTGCCAGCAGACCTGGACTTATTAGCAATCAGCCCCAGCATTTT.

In regard to this clone: Other DNA sequences in the sample encode the same CDR3. V usage is TRBV7-6 and J usage is TRBJ2-7; 12 bases are shared with TRBD2. V lost 1 base, J lost 1 base, and 8 bases stayed unmatched. The CDR3 is made up of 18 amino acids. The germline gives CDR1 SGHVS, CDR2 FNYEAQ. CDR3 sequence: CASSLEASGRALSYEQYF. The CDR3 nucleotides read TGTGCCAGCAGCTTAGAGGCTAGCGGGAGGGCCCTATCCTACGAGCAGTACTTC.

The chain has TRBV28 and TRBJ1-3; TRBD1 aligns across 7 bases. The CDR3 consists of 15 residues. V shed 6 bases, J shed 8 bases, and the junction held 13 bases outside the gene matches. Germline loops: CDR1 MDHEN, CDR2 SYDVKM. CDR3 DNA: TGTGCCAGCAGCAGGACAGGCGGCTCTGGTGACACCATATATTTT. Its protein is CASSRTGGSGDTIYF.

The chain joins TRBV28 to TRBJ1-1, with 8 bases aligning to TRBD1. Trimming took 5 bases from V and 4 from J; bases not matched to a gene: 9. This CDR3 contains 15 residues. From germline, CDR1 is MDHEN and CDR2 SYDVKM. The CDR3 is CASSPRLTGGTEAFF. The CDR3 region has the DNA TGTGCCAGCAGTCCCCGACTTACAGGGGGCACTGAAGCTTTCTTT.

The chain combines TRBV19 with TRBJ2-7; TRBD2 matches 12 bases. With 6 bases clipped from V and 2 bases from J, the junction kept 2 bases outside the gene matches. CDR1 LNHDA and CDR2 SQIVND come from the germline V gene (reference sequence). The CDR3 is 14 amino acids. CDR3 protein: CASSRLAGAYEQYF. CDR3 coding DNA: TGTGCCAGTAGCAGACTAGCGGGAGCCTACGAGCAGTACTTC.

This chain links TRBV30 with TRBJ1-1; D may be TRBD1 (6 bases). Trimming cost V 4 bases and J 5 bases, with 14 bases left between them. The CDR3 loop spans 13 amino acids. Germline values: CDR1 GTSNPN, CDR2 SVGIG (reference sequence). CDR3 DNA sequence: TGTGCCTGGATGGGGGCGCCGGGGACTGAAGCTTTCTTT. Encoded protein: CAWMGAPGTEAFF.

The chain carries TRBV25-1 and TRBJ2-7; 7 bases line up with TRBD1. The V gene's germline CDR1 is MGHDK and CDR2 SYGVNS. With V trimmed by 3 bases and J by 3 bases, 5 bases remained unmatched. The length of the CDR3 is 14 residues. The DNA for the CDR3 is TGTGCCAGCAGTGAGGACAGGCCCAACTACGAGCAGTACTTC. Protein product: CASSEDRPNYEQYF.

The chain carries TRBV24-1 and TRBJ2-1, with 12 bases lining up with TRBD1. The CDR3 is 16 amino acids. V trimming: 4 bases; J trimming: 7 bases; junction bases outside the gene matches: 7. Per germline, CDR1 KGHDR and CDR2 SFDVKD. The CDR3 protein is CATSDTGTGGKNEQFF. For the CDR3, the DNA is TGTGCCACCAGTGACACCGGGACAGGGGGCAAGAATGAGCAGTTCTTC.

This chain connects TRBV2 to TRBJ2-7, with 10 bases fitting TRBD2. Germline V lookup: CDR1 SNHLY, CDR2 FYNNEI. The V and J ends lost 2 bases and 4 bases, in that order; junction bases with no gene match: 5. CDR3 length: 15 amino acids. CDR3 in amino acids: CASSEPLAGDYEQYF. The CDR3 DNA reads as TGTGCCAGCAGTGAACCCCTAGCGGGAGATTACGAGCAGTACTTC. Based on the CDR3 plus reference TRBV2 and TRBJ2-7, the full variable domain is EPEVTQTPSHQVTQMGQEVILRCVPISNHLYFYWYRQILGQKVEFLVSFYNNEISEKSEIFDDQFSVERPDGSNFTLKIRSTKLEDSAMYFCASSEPLAGDYEQYFGPGTRLTVT.

This chain joins TRBV11-2 and TRBJ1-2, with D tentatively TRBD1 (5 bases). V dropped 5 bases and J dropped 0 bases, with 16 bases sitting between them. The CDR3 length is 16 residues. In germline, CDR1 is SGHAT, CDR2 FQNNGV. CDR3 coding DNA: TGTGCCAGCAGCCCCTCGGGGACTATTCCTAACTATGGCTACACCTTC. Translating gives CASSPSGTIPNYGYTF.

Notes on this clone: Other DNA sequences within the sample encode an identical CDR3. This chain connects TRBV12-3 or TRBV12-4 to TRBJ2-3; unclear D gene. V was clipped by 5 bases and J by 2 bases, with 5 bases between them. The CDR3 covers 12 residues. Written as DNA, the CDR3 is TGTGCCAGCAGTCTCTCCACAGATACGCAGTATTTT. Its protein product is CASSLSTDTQYF.

The chain recombines TRBV5-6 with TRBJ2-3; possibly TRBD2 for D (6 bases). The V end lost 4 bases, the J end lost 3 bases, and 18 bases lay between the germline ends. The CDR3 is 16 amino acids. Germline V gives CDR1 SGHDT, CDR2 YYEEEE. The chain's CDR3 is CASSARSAGSTDTQYF. The CDR3 coding sequence is TGTGCCAGCAGCGCCCGCTCGGCGGGATCAACAGATACGCAGTATTTT.

The chain uses TRBV7-6 and TRBJ2-5; 9 positions agree with TRBD1. The CDR3 is made up of 18 amino acids. Losses at the gene ends were 5 bases for V and 5 bases for J; bases not matched to a gene: 18. Germline V gene lookup returns CDR1 SGHVS and CDR2 FNYEAQ. CDR3 sequence reads: CASSPTGKQGALGETQYF. For the CDR3, the DNA is TGTGCCAGCAGCCCTACCGGGAAACAGGGGGCACTGGGGGAGACCCAGTACTTC.